The T cell receptor (beta chain) described here comes from a study of glioma-infiltrating T cells after dendritic cell vaccination. The repertoire was sequenced with immunoSEQ multiplex PCR; TCRdb's copy has only in-frame clones and lacks some. The table has tens of thousands of clones, approximately 80% seen once. V was clipped by 6 bases and J by 7 bases, with 15 bases between them. The germline V gene has CDR1 MNHEY and CDR2 SVGAGI. This CDR3 is 13 amino acids long. This clone turned up a few times. The sequencing here drew on blood, taken before dendritic cell vaccination. The clonotype was recovered from a human donor with glioblastoma. This chain links TRBV6-5 with TRBJ1-1; D is undetermined. Here the CDR3 DNA reads TGTGCCAGCAGCTACACGGGCGCGGGTGAAGCTTTCTTT. Residues: CASSYTGAGEAFF.